This T cell receptor beta chain was found in a study of CD8+CD57+ T cells in acquired aplastic anemia. Study-level information: The sorted CD4+ and CD8+ cells yielded an average around 3.2 ug of DNA.

Genomic DNA templated the TCR beta VDJ and CDR3 profiling. TCRdb reanalysed the reads using MiXCR and keeps one entry per CDR3 protein. The data show 250,000 or so distinct CDR3 sequences, about 44% seen once. The CDR3 contains 18 residues. V was shortened by 0 bases and J by 4 bases, with 19 bases between the two germline ends. CDR1 and CDR2 from the germline V gene are MNHEY and SVGAGI. This clonotype turned up a few times. Its antigen is undetermined. Findings and caveats of the study: Patients and controls had CD8+ Simpson's diversity values that were not significantly distinct. Found in both controls and patients were around 29 CD8+ CDR3 sequences.

All patients picked for sequencing had shown, by flow cytometry, an expansion of CD8+CD57+ cells. Patients had undergone no therapy by the time their blood was sampled. The rearrangement joins TRBV6-5 to TRBJ1-5; tentatively, D is TRBD1 (5 bases). The sample taken for sequencing was sorted CD4+, CD8+, or CD8+CD57+ T cells (not recorded which) from PBMCs. This TCR was recovered from a human donor with aplastic anemia. The CDR3 protein is CASSYSGFQGGPNQPQHF. CDR3 bases: TGTGCCAGCAGTTACTCGGGATTTCAGGGTGGCCCAAATCAGCCCCAGCATTTT.